What follows is one T cell receptor (beta chain) and its context. The antigen is not known. TCRdb's table, derived via immunoSEQ multiplex PCR, lists solely in-frame clones and lacks some. In the table there are over 45,000 clones, around four fifths of which are singletons. The data were obtained in a study of OX40 agonist ivuxolimab in advanced cancers. Study-level results: At 0.1 to 3.0 mg/kg and by week 6, clonal expansion occurred in CD4+ and CD8+ blood T cells.

In germline, CDR1 is SGHRS, CDR2 YFSETQ. This CDR3 is 15 amino acids long. Unmatched junction bases numbered 4, after V lost 0 bases and J lost 2 bases. The specimen was CD4+ or CD8+ T cells sorted from blood, collected in a trial of the OX40 agonist ivuxolimab. The clonotype was recovered from an adult with an advanced solid tumor such as melanoma, head and neck, liver or kidney cancer. The chain recombines TRBV5-1 with TRBJ2-7, with 8 bases matching TRBD1. The chain's CDR3 is CASSLGGTGPYEQYF. The CDR3 DNA reads as TGCGCCAGCAGCTTGGGGGGGACAGGCCCCTACGAGCAGTACTTC.